This is a list of T cell receptor beta chains from one sample in a study of shared clonotypes between healthy human individuals. TCRdb's copy holds only in-frame clones and misses some; the assay was immunoSEQ multiplex PCR. This table has some 2,100,000 clones, 95% appearing once. The sample consisted of naive CD4+ T cells sorted from blood. The receptors here all came from a man in his late teens or twenties in good health. Both conserved end residues are part of each CDR3. D genes are given only for firm matches. Clone size is shown for a subset of rows, as once, few, many or a class of expanded clone.

V,J,size,D,CDR3,DNA
TRBV6-1,TRBJ1-6,.,.,CASSEEGGINSPLHF,TGTGCCAGCAGTGAAGAGGGGGGAATAAATTCACCCCTCCACTTT
TRBV7-9,TRBJ1-2,.,.,CASSYEAPYREGYTF,TGTGCCAGCAGCTACGAGGCTCCATACAGGGAAGGCTACACCTTC
TRBV6-5,TRBJ2-1,.,TRBD2,CASSYVTSGVNEQFF,TGTGCCAGCAGTTATGTCACTAGCGGGGTCAATGAGCAGTTCTTC
TRBV5-4,TRBJ1-2,.,.,CASSSPEGYGYTF,TGTGCCAGCAGCTCCCCCGAGGGATATGGCTACACCTTC
TRBV11-2,TRBJ1-1,.,TRBD1,CASSFDRGRTEAFF,TGTGCCAGCAGCTTCGACAGGGGGCGGACTGAAGCTTTCTTT
TRBV6-5,TRBJ1-3,.,.,CASSYWGRDLGNTIYF,TGTGCCAGCAGTTACTGGGGTAGGGACCTTGGAAACACCATATATTTT
TRBV28,TRBJ1-4,.,TRBD1,CASSLGQGVLEKLFF,TGTGCCAGCAGCTTGGGACAGGGGGTGCTAGAAAAACTGTTTTTT
TRBV7-9,TRBJ2-1,.,TRBD2,CASSYIWTSGSVNEQFF,TGTGCCAGCAGCTACATTTGGACTAGCGGGAGTGTAAATGAGCAGTTCTTC
TRBV15,TRBJ2-1,.,.,CATSPGNEQFF,TGTGCCACCAGCCCTGGTAATGAGCAGTTCTTC
TRBV7-2,TRBJ2-3,.,TRBD2,CASSLGGTDTQYF,TGTGCCAGCAGCTTGGGAGGGACAGATACGCAGTATTTT
TRBV11-2,TRBJ1-6,.,.,CASSLYASLGDPLHF,TGTGCCAGCAGCTTATATGCCAGCCTGGGCGATCCCCTCCACTTT
TRBV29-1,TRBJ2-5,once,TRBD2,CSGWGGTSGYQETQYF,TGCAGCGGGTGGGGTGGGACTAGCGGGTACCAAGAGACCCAGTACTTC
TRBV5-1,TRBJ1-2,once,TRBD1,CASSLAQGVGYTF,TGCGCCAGCAGCTTGGCCCAGGGGGTGGGCTACACCTTC
TRBV5-1,TRBJ2-5,few,TRBD1,CASSPGQGAVETQYF,TGCGCCAGCAGTCCGGGACAGGGGGCGGTTGAGACCCAGTACTTC
TRBV7-6,TRBJ2-1,.,.,CASSTYSGAGYNEQFF,TGTGCCAGCAGCACCTATAGCGGAGCCGGCTACAATGAGCAGTTCTTC
TRBV5-1,TRBJ2-7,.,.,CASSFSAYGSNNEQYF,TGCGCCAGCAGCTTCTCCGCATACGGGAGTAATAACGAGCAGTACTTC
TRBV7-2,TRBJ1-2,.,.,CASSLGSTTGYTF,TGTGCCAGCAGCTTAGGTAGTACAACCGGCTACACCTTC
TRBV28,TRBJ2-3,once,TRBD2,CASSLTLAVGDTQYF,TGTGCCAGCAGTTTAACTCTAGCGGTGGGAGATACGCAGTATTTT
TRBV10-2,TRBJ1-2,.,.,CASSDSGSGYGYTF,TGCGCCAGCAGTGACTCAGGGTCAGGCTATGGCTACACCTTC
TRBV5-1,TRBJ2-3,.,.,CASSLNLASTDTQYF,TGCGCCAGCAGCTTGAACTTAGCTAGCACAGATACGCAGTATTTT
TRBV18,TRBJ1-1,.,.,CASSPQPPGAFF,TGTGCCAGCTCACCACAACCCCCTGGAGCTTTCTTT
TRBV5-4,TRBJ1-6,.,TRBD1,CASSPGGTGYSPLHF,TGTGCCAGCTCCCCGGGGGGGACAGGGTATTCACCCCTCCACTTT
TRBV11-2,TRBJ2-7,.,TRBD1,CASSLVGDRGLSEQYF,TGTGCCAGCAGCTTAGTGGGGGACAGGGGGCTCAGCGAGCAGTACTTC
TRBV11-2,TRBJ1-2,.,TRBD1,CASSPQGAGYGYTF,TGTGCCAGCAGCCCACAGGGGGCCGGCTATGGCTACACCTTC